The text below deals with one TCR beta chain. Its target is unknown. The junction departs from the called germline gene at one end, perhaps through a read error. The sample comes from a study of Ad26.COV2.S vaccination and SARS-CoV-2 variants. The germline V gene has CDR1 SQVTM and CDR2 ANQGSEA. This CDR3 spans 13 amino acids. Sample treatment: about 20 received Ad26.COV2.S at low or high dose, single or two shots; several received placebo; per-sample allocation not given. Following the first vaccine or placebo injection, samples were taken on day 63. Regarding the study as a whole: After vaccination, reports described spike-specific CD8+ and CD4+ T cell responses as showing substantial breadth.

Generated by immunoSEQ multiplex PCR, the TCRdb table keeps only in-frame clones and is missing some. Altogether roughly 500,000 clones are present, 89% being singletons, with the ten largest covering approximately 2.5%. J is TRBJ2-2 and V is TRBV29-1; 10 bases agree with TRBD1. The source is a person between 18 and 65 years old who received the Ad26.COV2.S COVID-19 vaccine or a placebo. The sample was peripheral blood, taken in a trial of Ad26.COV2.S vaccine versus placebo. The CDR3 region is CSGQGAKTGELFF. For the CDR3, the DNA is TGCAGCGGACAGGGGGCGAAGACCGGGGAGCTGTTTTTT.